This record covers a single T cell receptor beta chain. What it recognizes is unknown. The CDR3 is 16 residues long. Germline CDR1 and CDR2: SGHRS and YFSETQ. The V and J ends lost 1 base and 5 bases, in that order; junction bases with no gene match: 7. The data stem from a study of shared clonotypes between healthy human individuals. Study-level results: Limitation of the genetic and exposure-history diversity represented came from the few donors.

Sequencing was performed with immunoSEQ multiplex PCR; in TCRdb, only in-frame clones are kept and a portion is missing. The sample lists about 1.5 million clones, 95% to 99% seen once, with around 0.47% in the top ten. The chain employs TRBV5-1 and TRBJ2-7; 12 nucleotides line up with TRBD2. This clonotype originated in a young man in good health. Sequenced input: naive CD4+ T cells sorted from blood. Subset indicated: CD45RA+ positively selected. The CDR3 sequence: CASSLLAGGPNNEQYF. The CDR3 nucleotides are TGCGCCAGCAGCTTGCTAGCGGGAGGGCCGAATAACGAGCAGTACTTC.